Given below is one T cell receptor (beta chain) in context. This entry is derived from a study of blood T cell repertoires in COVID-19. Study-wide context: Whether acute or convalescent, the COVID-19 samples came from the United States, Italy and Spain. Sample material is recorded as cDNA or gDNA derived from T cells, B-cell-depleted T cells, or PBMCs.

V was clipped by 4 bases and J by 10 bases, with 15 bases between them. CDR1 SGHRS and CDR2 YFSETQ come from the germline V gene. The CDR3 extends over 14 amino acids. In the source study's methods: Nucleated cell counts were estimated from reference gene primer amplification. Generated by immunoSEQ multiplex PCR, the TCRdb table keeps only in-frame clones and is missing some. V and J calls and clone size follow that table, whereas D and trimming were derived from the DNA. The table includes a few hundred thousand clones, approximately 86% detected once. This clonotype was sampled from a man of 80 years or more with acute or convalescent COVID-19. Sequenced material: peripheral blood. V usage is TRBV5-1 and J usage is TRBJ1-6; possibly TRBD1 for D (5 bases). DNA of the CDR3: TGCGCCAGCAGCCGGGACTCAGAGAGCTCACCCCTCCACTTT. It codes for CASSRDSESSPLHF.